This is a list of T cell receptor beta chains from one sample in a study of Ad26.COV2.S vaccination and SARS-CoV-2 variants. TCRdb keeps only in-frame clones here, not all; method: immunoSEQ multiplex PCR. The sample contains approximately 240,000 clones, approximately 88% of which appear only once. Sequenced here: peripheral blood, sampled in a trial of Ad26.COV2.S vaccine versus placebo. These TCRs come from a person aged 18 to 65 who received the Ad26.COV2.S COVID-19 vaccine or a placebo. CDR3s include the opening cysteine and the closing phenylalanine or tryptophan. D genes are given only for firm matches. A clone size is listed for some rows: how often the clone was seen (once, few, many), or a class if it is expanded.

CDR3nt: TGTGCCAGCAGTTTTACCGGGACAGGGAAATACGAGCAGTACTTC
CDR3aa: CASSFTGTGKYEQYF
j_gene: TRBJ2-7
v_gene: TRBV28
d_gene: TRBD1
abundance: .

CDR3nt: TGTGCCAGCAGCCAAGCGGGACAGGGCTACGAGCAGTACTTC
CDR3aa: CASSQAGQGYEQYF
j_gene: TRBJ2-7
v_gene: TRBV4-2
d_gene: TRBD1
abundance: .

CDR3nt: TGTGCCTGGAGTACCGGGCCAGTTGGTAAGCAGTACTTC
CDR3aa: CAWSTGPVGKQYF
j_gene: TRBJ2-7
v_gene: TRBV30
d_gene: .
abundance: .

CDR3nt: TGTGCCAGCAGTTTTAGCCTCAGGGTATCCGGGGAGCTGTTTTTT
CDR3aa: CASSFSLRVSGELFF
j_gene: TRBJ2-2
v_gene: TRBV27
d_gene: .
abundance: once

CDR3nt: TGTGCCACCGGGGGAGACAAAAACATTCAGTACTTC
CDR3aa: CATGGDKNIQYF
j_gene: TRBJ2-4
v_gene: TRBV24-1
d_gene: .
abundance: .

CDR3nt: TGCGCCAGCAGTCTCGAGCGGGAGGGAACAGATACGCAGTATTTT
CDR3aa: CASSLEREGTDTQYF
j_gene: TRBJ2-3
v_gene: TRBV4-1
d_gene: TRBD2
abundance: .

CDR3nt: TGTGCCAGTAGTCTTCAGGGAGGATTCAGGAACGAGCAGTACTTC
CDR3aa: CASSLQGGFRNEQYF
j_gene: TRBJ2-7
v_gene: TRBV19
d_gene: .
abundance: .

CDR3nt: TGTGCCAGCTCCACAGGGGTGTCCGAGCAGTACTTC
CDR3aa: CASSTGVSEQYF
j_gene: TRBJ2-7
v_gene: TRBV2
d_gene: TRBD1
abundance: .

CDR3nt: TGTGCCAGCAGTTTTCAAACCCTTAAGGGGGCTTTCTTT
CDR3aa: CASSFQTLKGAFF
j_gene: TRBJ1-1
v_gene: TRBV28
d_gene: .
abundance: .

CDR3nt: TGTGCCTGGAAAATGGCTAGCGGGAGGGGTGAGCAGTTCTTC
CDR3aa: CAWKMASGRGEQFF
j_gene: TRBJ2-1
v_gene: TRBV30
d_gene: TRBD2
abundance: .

CDR3nt: TGTGCCAGCGGAGGGGGAGGGGAGGATGGCTACACCTTC
CDR3aa: CASGGGGEDGYTF
j_gene: TRBJ1-2
v_gene: TRBV28
d_gene: .
abundance: .

CDR3nt: TGTGCCAGCAGTCCAAGGCCCGGGTTCTGGGGAGAGACCCAGTACTTC
CDR3aa: CASSPRPGFWGETQYF
j_gene: TRBJ2-5
v_gene: TRBV28
d_gene: .
abundance: .

CDR3nt: TGCGCCAGCAGCCAGGGTTTTGGAGGGGCAGATACGCAGTATTTT
CDR3aa: CASSQGFGGADTQYF
j_gene: TRBJ2-3
v_gene: TRBV10-1
d_gene: .
abundance: .

CDR3nt: TGCGCCAGCAGCTCGGGACTGTCGGGGGGGAATTATGGCTACACCTTC
CDR3aa: CASSSGLSGGNYGYTF
j_gene: TRBJ1-2
v_gene: TRBV5-1
d_gene: .
abundance: once

CDR3nt: TGTGCCAGCAGCTTACTTTTCCAGGGTGAGCAGTACTTC
CDR3aa: CASSLLFQGEQYF
j_gene: TRBJ2-7
v_gene: TRBV11-1
d_gene: .
abundance: .

CDR3nt: TGTGCCAGCAGCCCCAGACAGTCCCCTTATGAAAAACTGTTTTTT
CDR3aa: CASSPRQSPYEKLFF
j_gene: TRBJ1-4
v_gene: TRBV11-2
d_gene: .
abundance: .

CDR3nt: TGTGCCAGCAGCTTCTTGGCGGCCCTTGGAACAGATACGCAGTATTTT
CDR3aa: CASSFLAALGTDTQYF
j_gene: TRBJ2-3
v_gene: TRBV7-9
d_gene: .
abundance: .

CDR3nt: TGTGCCAGCAGCTCCTTGGGCCTCTCGAGGGAGCTGTTTTTT
CDR3aa: CASSSLGLSRELFF
j_gene: TRBJ2-2
v_gene: TRBV7-3
d_gene: .
abundance: .

CDR3nt: TGTGCCAGCAGGGCCACTAGGTTGCAGTTCTTC
CDR3aa: CASRATRLQFF
j_gene: TRBJ2-1
v_gene: TRBV28
d_gene: .
abundance: .

CDR3nt: TGTGCCAGCAGCTCCGGGACAGTAAATTCACCCCTCCACTTT
CDR3aa: CASSSGTVNSPLHF
j_gene: TRBJ1-6
v_gene: TRBV7-9
d_gene: TRBD1
abundance: .

CDR3nt: TGTGCCAGCAGGAAACCGGGGATTGAAAAACTGTTTTTT
CDR3aa: CASRKPGIEKLFF
j_gene: TRBJ1-4
v_gene: TRBV28
d_gene: .
abundance: .

CDR3nt: TGTGCCAGCAGCATCGGGACAGGGGTTCCCCCAGAGACCCAGTACTTC
CDR3aa: CASSIGTGVPPETQYF
j_gene: TRBJ2-5
v_gene: TRBV7-2
d_gene: TRBD1
abundance: .

CDR3nt: TGTGCCAGTAGTGAAGGGATACCCTACGAGCAGTACTTC
CDR3aa: CASSEGIPYEQYF
j_gene: TRBJ2-7
v_gene: TRBV19
d_gene: .
abundance: .

CDR3nt: TGCGCCAGCAGCTCCCCAAGGGGAACAGGCTGGGGTGAGCAGTTCTTC
CDR3aa: CASSSPRGTGWGEQFF
j_gene: TRBJ2-1
v_gene: TRBV4-1
d_gene: .
abundance: .

CDR3nt: TGTGCCAGCATCTGGGAGGGAGGGACTCAGCCCCAGCATTTT
CDR3aa: CASIWEGGTQPQHF
j_gene: TRBJ1-5
v_gene: TRBV28
d_gene: .
abundance: many

CDR3nt: TGTGCCAGCAGTTACCTGGGCAGGGCTAACTATGGCTACACCTTC
CDR3aa: CASSYLGRANYGYTF
j_gene: TRBJ1-2
v_gene: TRBV6-2/TRBV6-3
d_gene: .
abundance: .

CDR3nt: TGCGCCAGCAGCCAAGATTACGGTCAGCAGGGTCAAGCTTTCTTT
CDR3aa: CASSQDYGQQGQAFF
j_gene: TRBJ1-1
v_gene: TRBV4-3
d_gene: .
abundance: .

CDR3nt: TGTGCCAGCAGTGGACAGTCAGAGACCCAGTACTTC
CDR3aa: CASSGQSETQYF
j_gene: TRBJ2-5
v_gene: TRBV2
d_gene: .
abundance: .

CDR3nt: TGTGCCACCAGTGATTTCGGCCGTGGCTACACCTTC
CDR3aa: CATSDFGRGYTF
j_gene: TRBJ1-2
v_gene: TRBV24-1
d_gene: .
abundance: .

CDR3nt: TGTGCCAGCAGCTTAGAGATCAGGTGGGGTAGCGAGACCTACGAGCAGTACTTC
CDR3aa: CASSLEIRWGSETYEQYF
j_gene: TRBJ2-7
v_gene: TRBV7-6
d_gene: .
abundance: .

CDR3nt: TGTGCCAGCTCCCACGCAAGGGTCGCGAACACCGGGGAGCTGTTTTTT
CDR3aa: CASSHARVANTGELFF
j_gene: TRBJ2-2
v_gene: TRBV18
d_gene: .
abundance: .

CDR3nt: TGTGCCAGCTCACCACCGGCAGGAGGGGGGAACACTGAAGCTTTCTTT
CDR3aa: CASSPPAGGGNTEAFF
j_gene: TRBJ1-1
v_gene: TRBV18
d_gene: .
abundance: .

CDR3nt: TGCGCCAGCAGCCAAGATTGGGGGGGGGCGGTGTACTTC
CDR3aa: CASSQDWGGAVYF
j_gene: TRBJ2-7
v_gene: TRBV4-3
d_gene: .
abundance: .

CDR3nt: TGTGCCAGCAGCGTAGTCGGGACAGGGTCCGACACCGGGGAGCTGTTTTTT
CDR3aa: CASSVVGTGSDTGELFF
j_gene: TRBJ2-2
v_gene: TRBV9
d_gene: TRBD1
abundance: .

CDR3nt: TGCAGCGTTCGAAGCACCTCTAGCACAGATACGCAGTATTTT
CDR3aa: CSVRSTSSTDTQYF
j_gene: TRBJ2-3
v_gene: TRBV29-1
d_gene: .
abundance: .

CDR3nt: TGTGCCAGCAGTTACGGCACGAGGAATTCACCCCTCCACTTT
CDR3aa: CASSYGTRNSPLHF
j_gene: TRBJ1-6
v_gene: TRBV6-5
d_gene: .
abundance: .

CDR3nt: TGTGCCAGCAGCCAAGATATTCCGGGGCTTGATTCACCCCTCCACTTT
CDR3aa: CASSQDIPGLDSPLHF
j_gene: TRBJ1-6
v_gene: TRBV4-2
d_gene: .
abundance: .

CDR3nt: TGTGCCAGCAGCTTTTGGCCCTCTGGAAACACCATATATTTT
CDR3aa: CASSFWPSGNTIYF
j_gene: TRBJ1-3
v_gene: TRBV5-4
d_gene: .
abundance: .

CDR3nt: TGTGCCATCCTGGGAGATACGCAGTATTTT
CDR3aa: CAILGDTQYF
j_gene: TRBJ2-3
v_gene: TRBV10-3
d_gene: .
abundance: once

CDR3nt: TGTGCCAGCACCACCGACATGACTAGCGGGAGGGCCACCGGGGAGCTGTTTTTT
CDR3aa: CASTTDMTSGRATGELFF
j_gene: TRBJ2-2
v_gene: TRBV2
d_gene: TRBD2
abundance: few

CDR3nt: TGCGCCAGCAGCTTGGGCGCGGGGACCTACGAGCAGTACTTC
CDR3aa: CASSLGAGTYEQYF
j_gene: TRBJ2-7
v_gene: TRBV5-1
d_gene: .
abundance: .

CDR3nt: TGTGCCAGCTATAATGGCATGGGCGCGGACACCATATATTTT
CDR3aa: CASYNGMGADTIYF
j_gene: TRBJ1-3
v_gene: TRBV5-6
d_gene: .
abundance: .

CDR3nt: TGTGCCAGCAGCTTAGGACAGAGGAATGAGCAGTTCTTC
CDR3aa: CASSLGQRNEQFF
j_gene: TRBJ2-1
v_gene: TRBV11-3
d_gene: .
abundance: .

CDR3nt: TGTGCCAGCAGTTTTACGGGGGCTCGGGACAATGAGCAGTTCTTC
CDR3aa: CASSFTGARDNEQFF
j_gene: TRBJ2-1
v_gene: TRBV28
d_gene: .
abundance: .

CDR3nt: TGCGCCAGCAGCTTAAGCGAAGGTAAAACGGAAGCTTTCTTT
CDR3aa: CASSLSEGKTEAFF
j_gene: TRBJ1-1
v_gene: TRBV4-1
d_gene: .
abundance: .

CDR3nt: TGCGCCAGCAATGGGACCAATCAGCCCCAGCATTTT
CDR3aa: CASNGTNQPQHF
j_gene: TRBJ1-5
v_gene: TRBV10-1
d_gene: .
abundance: few

CDR3nt: TGTGCCAGCAGCTTAGGGGACTCGGAGACCCAGTACTTC
CDR3aa: CASSLGDSETQYF
j_gene: TRBJ2-5
v_gene: TRBV7-3
d_gene: .
abundance: .

CDR3nt: TGTGCCAGCAAGAAGGAGGTGAACACTGAAGCTTTCTTT
CDR3aa: CASKKEVNTEAFF
j_gene: TRBJ1-1
v_gene: TRBV28
d_gene: .
abundance: .

CDR3nt: TGTGCCAGCAGCTTAGGGTCAGGGCTGAACACTGAAGCTTTCTTT
CDR3aa: CASSLGSGLNTEAFF
j_gene: TRBJ1-1
v_gene: TRBV11-3
d_gene: .
abundance: .

CDR3nt: TGTGCCAGCAGTTCGTGGGGTGAGACCCAGTACTTC
CDR3aa: CASSSWGETQYF
j_gene: TRBJ2-5
v_gene: TRBV27
d_gene: .
abundance: once

CDR3nt: TGCGCCAGCACCTCACAGGGAATGAACACTGAAGCTTTCTTT
CDR3aa: CASTSQGMNTEAFF
j_gene: TRBJ1-1
v_gene: TRBV10-2
d_gene: .
abundance: .

CDR3nt: TGTGCCAGCAGCTGGGGTTGGCGGGGGCCTGGCGAGCAGTACTTC
CDR3aa: CASSWGWRGPGEQYF
j_gene: TRBJ2-7
v_gene: TRBV5-6
d_gene: .
abundance: .

CDR3nt: TGTGCCAGCAGCCCCTATACAGGGGTGAGAGATGGCTACACCTTC
CDR3aa: CASSPYTGVRDGYTF
j_gene: TRBJ1-2
v_gene: TRBV3-1/TRBV3-2
d_gene: TRBD1
abundance: .

CDR3nt: TGTGCCAGCAGCTTGGTAGGGCTAGGGGAAAAACTGTTTTTT
CDR3aa: CASSLVGLGEKLFF
j_gene: TRBJ1-4
v_gene: TRBV5-4
d_gene: .
abundance: .

CDR3nt: TGTGCCAGCAGCCAGACAGAGGCGGGGGACAATGAGCAGTTCTTC
CDR3aa: CASSQTEAGDNEQFF
j_gene: TRBJ2-1
v_gene: TRBV28
d_gene: TRBD2
abundance: .